Listed here is a single T cell receptor beta chain. The germline V and J ends were trimmed by 6 bases and 2 bases, with 4 bases remaining between them. Germline V CDR1 and CDR2: MNHEY, SVGAGI. This CDR3 comprises 11 residues. The PCR contained 60 Vbeta and 13 Jbeta primers. Method: immunoSEQ multiplex PCR; TCRdb's copy keeps in-frame clones and lacks some. Counted here are more than 90,000 clones, roughly 80% occurring once; the ten biggest clones make up around 5.2%. The data derive from a study of cytomegalovirus exposure and HLA in healthy donors. The rearrangement joins TRBV6-5 to TRBJ2-5; D is undetermined. The sample comprised PBMCs. The origin of this receptor is a man aged 50 or older in good health and CMV-seropositive. The CDR3 here is CASSPQETQYF. The CDR3 DNA sequence: TGTGCCAGCAGCCCACAAGAGACCCAGTACTTC.